This T cell receptor (beta chain) was recovered during a study of cytomegalovirus exposure and HLA in healthy donors. Study-level background: From HLA-typed donors, an early data release held around 80 million unique TCRs. Notes on the study in general: Per a later analysis, about 18,000 TCR beta sequences showed association with HLA alleles at 0.05 false discovery rate. According to the study, roughly 160 TCR beta chains were cytomegalovirus-associated.

Trimming removed 6 bases at V and 0 bases at J, with 14 bases between. CDR1 is LNHDA, CDR2 SQIVND, per germline (reference sequence). The CDR3 extends over 15 amino acids. The donors comprised healthy bone marrow donors. Remarks on this clone: Its antigen is not identified.

PCR employed 60 Vbeta and 13 Jbeta primers. TCRdb's copy holds only in-frame clones and misses some; the assay was immunoSEQ multiplex PCR. Among about 90,000 clones, approximately 68% were seen once, and the ten largest hold around a fifth. The receptor's source is a woman aged 45-65 years in good health and CMV-seropositive. Sequencing was carried out using PBMCs. V gene TRBV19 combines with J gene TRBJ1-2; D may be TRBD1 (5 bases). Written as DNA, the CDR3 is TGTGCCAGTAGCCTGCAGGGCAGAACTAACTATGGCTACACCTTC. Its translation is CASSLQGRTNYGYTF.